The clone carrying this T cell receptor beta chain occurred a few times. Its target is unknown. The data derive from a study of vaccination effects on CD4 cells after COVID-19. The method was immunoSEQ multiplex PCR; TCRdb's version includes in-frame clones alone and lacks a portion of them. The sample carries 40,000 or so clones, roughly 82% recorded once. V was cut by 0 bases and J by 0 bases, with 6 bases left in between. The CDR3 has 14 residues. Germline CDR1 and CDR2: SGHRS and YFSETQ. Following culture for approximately 11 days, CD4+ T cells were isolated. The input for sequencing was CD4+ T cells from PBMCs cultured without peptide, taken before COVID-19 vaccination. V is TRBV5-1 and J is TRBJ1-2, with D hard to call. The receptor was derived from a human donor who received a COVID-19 vaccine. The CDR3 region is CASSLEETNYGYTF. CDR3 nucleotides: TGCGCCAGCAGCTTGGAGGAGACTAACTATGGCTACACCTTC.